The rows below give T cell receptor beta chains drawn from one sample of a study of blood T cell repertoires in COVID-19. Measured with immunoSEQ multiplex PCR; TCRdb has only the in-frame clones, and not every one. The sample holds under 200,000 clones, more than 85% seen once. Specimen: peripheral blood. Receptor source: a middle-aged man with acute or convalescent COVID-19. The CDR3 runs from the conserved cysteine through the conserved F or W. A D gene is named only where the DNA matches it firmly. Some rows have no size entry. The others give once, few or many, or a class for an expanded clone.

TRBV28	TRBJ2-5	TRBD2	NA	CASYPIAGVRTQYF	TGTGCCAGCTACCCTATAGCGGGAGTTCGGACCCAGTACTTC
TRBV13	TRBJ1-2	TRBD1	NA	CASSGGGTLYGYTF	TGTGCCAGCAGCGGAGGGGGCACCCTATATGGCTACACCTTC
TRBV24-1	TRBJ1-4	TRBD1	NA	CATSDSTTGVYEKLFF	TGTGCCACCAGTGATTCTACAACAGGGGTTTACGAAAAACTGTTTTTT
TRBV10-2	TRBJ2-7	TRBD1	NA	CASWGQYEQYF	TGCGCCAGCTGGGGACAGTACGAGCAGTACTTC
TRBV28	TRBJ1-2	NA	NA	CASRAPANYGYTF	TGTGCCAGCAGAGCTCCCGCTAACTATGGCTACACCTTC
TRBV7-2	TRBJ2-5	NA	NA	CASSLFSGDQTQYF	TGTGCCAGCAGCTTGTTTTCGGGAGATCAAACCCAGTACTTC
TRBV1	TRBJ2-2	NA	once	CTRTRLAGVGTGELFF	TGCACCAGAACACGCCTAGCGGGAGTGGGCACCGGGGAGCTGTTTTTT
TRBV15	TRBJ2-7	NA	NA	CATSFGRAVYEQYF	TGTGCCACCAGCTTCGGGAGAGCGGTCTACGAGCAGTACTTC
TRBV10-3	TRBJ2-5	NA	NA	CAISGEQKLPETQYF	TGTGCCATCAGTGGCGAACAAAAACTACCTGAGACCCAGTACTTC
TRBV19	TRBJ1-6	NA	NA	CASSIPGEWNSPLHF	TGTGCCAGTAGTATCCCAGGGGAATGGAATTCACCCCTCCACTTT
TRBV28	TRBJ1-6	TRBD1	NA	CASSRGTVIGHNSPLHF	TGTGCCAGCAGTCGGGGGACAGTAATAGGTCATAATTCACCCCTCCACTTT
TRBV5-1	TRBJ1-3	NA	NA	CASSSGQGGNTIYF	TGCGCCAGCAGCTCCGGGCAGGGGGGAAACACCATATATTTT
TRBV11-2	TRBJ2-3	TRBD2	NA	CASSSTSGDTDTQYF	TGTGCCAGCAGCTCGACTAGCGGGGACACAGATACGCAGTATTTT
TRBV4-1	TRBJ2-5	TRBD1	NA	CASSQFTGERQETQYF	TGCGCCAGCAGCCAATTTACAGGGGAGAGACAAGAGACCCAGTACTTC
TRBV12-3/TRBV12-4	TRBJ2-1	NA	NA	CASSFSNEQFF	TGTGCCAGCAGTTTTTCGAATGAGCAGTTCTTC
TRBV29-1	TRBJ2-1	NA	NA	CSGERAYNEQFF	TGCAGCGGAGAGAGGGCTTACAATGAGCAGTTCTTC
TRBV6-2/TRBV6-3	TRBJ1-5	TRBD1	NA	CASSYWTGTGGNQPQHF	TGTGCCAGCAGTTACTGGACCGGGACAGGGGGAAATCAGCCCCAGCATTTT
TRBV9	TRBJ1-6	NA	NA	CASSVEGHSPLHF	TGTGCCAGCAGCGTAGAGGGGCATTCACCCCTCCACTTT
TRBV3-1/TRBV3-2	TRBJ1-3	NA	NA	CASSQGHSGNTIYF	TGTGCCAGCAGCCAGGGGCACTCTGGAAACACCATATATTTT
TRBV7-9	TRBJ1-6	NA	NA	CASSFGDSPLHF	TGTGCCAGCAGCTTCGGGGATTCACCCCTCCACTTT
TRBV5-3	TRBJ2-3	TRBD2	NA	CARSLVLLAGADTQYF	TGTGCCAGAAGCTTGGTTTTGCTAGCGGGAGCAGATACGCAGTATTTT
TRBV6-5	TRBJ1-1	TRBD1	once	CASRGQARNTEAFF	TGTGCCAGCCGCGGACAGGCCAGGAACACTGAAGCTTTCTTT
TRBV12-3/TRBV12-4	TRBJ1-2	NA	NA	CASTGEVGYGYTF	TGTGCCAGCACCGGGGAGGTGGGGTATGGCTACACCTTC
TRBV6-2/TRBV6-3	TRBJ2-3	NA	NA	CASSYSPGRYTQYF	TGTGCCAGCAGTTACTCTCCAGGGAGGTATACGCAGTATTTT
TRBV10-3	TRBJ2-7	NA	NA	CAISPGLPTYEQYF	TGTGCCATCAGCCCGGGACTGCCTACCTACGAGCAGTACTTC
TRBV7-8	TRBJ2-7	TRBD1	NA	CASSYSGTGDYEQYF	TGTGCCAGCAGCTACTCCGGGACAGGGGACTACGAGCAGTACTTC
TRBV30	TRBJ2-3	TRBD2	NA	CAWSGPTGTSGRRDTQYF	TGTGCCTGGAGTGGACCTACTGGAACTAGCGGGAGGAGAGATACGCAGTATTTT
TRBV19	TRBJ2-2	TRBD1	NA	CASSITGQGAITGELFF	TGTGCCAGTAGCATCACGGGACAGGGGGCGATCACCGGGGAGCTGTTTTTT